The sequence of this T cell receptor (beta chain) was determined in a study of T cell clusters in autoimmune cytopenias. TRB was amplified by touch-down multiplex PCR, primer pools A and B combined. No DNA is given; TCRdb re-called the multiplex PCR reads and lists each CDR3 protein once. This sample contains over 6,500 distinct CDR3 sequences. Each sample's input was 200 to 250 ng genomic DNA, some 38,000 genome equivalents. These data were also filed under a second study, of T cell repertoires in aging, cancer and after chemotherapy.

Sequencing was carried out using peripheral blood. The receptor was derived from a human donor with an autoimmune cytopenia or autoimmune hepatitis (not recorded which).

The CDR3 sequence is CASNRGLQNTEAFF. The chain couples TRBV5-1 to TRBJ1-1; TCRdb's D call of TRBD1 is untestable without DNA. The CDR3 covers 14 residues. Per the germline V gene, CDR1 is SGHRS and CDR2 is YFSETQ. Full variable domain (missing parts from reference TRBV5-1 and TRBJ1-1): KAGVTQTPRYLIKTRGQQVTLSCSPISGHRSVSWYQQTPGQGLQFLFEYFSETQRNKGNFPGRFSGRQFSNSRSEMNVSTLELGDSALYLCASNRGLQNTEAFFGQGTRLTVV.